The 9 T cell receptor beta chains below come from one sample, sequenced in a study of vaccination and CD4 T cells after COVID-19. These receptors have no known antigen. Treatment described: approximately 9-day PBMC culture with coronavirus spike peptide pools or control peptides (ViraFEST assay). The Oncomine TCR Beta short-read assay sequenced DNA from cultured CD4+ T cells. TCRdb re-analysed the PCR reads in MiXCR, keeping a single row per CDR3 protein. The sample has nearly 15,000 distinct CDR3 sequences; around half are singletons. This specimen was CD4+ T cells from blood, cultured in vitro, taken before SARS-CoV-2 vaccination. The receptors were gathered from a human donor who had recovered from COVID-19.

The chain links TRBV30 to TRBJ1-6; TRBD1 agrees at 10 bases. Per germline, CDR1 GTSNPN and CDR2 SVGIG (reference sequence). V trimming: 5 bases; J trimming: 9 bases; junction bases outside the gene matches: 4. The CDR3 is 13 residues long. For the CDR3, the DNA is TGTGCCTGGTCGACAGGGGGCGGTTCACCCCTCCACTTT. Translated: CAWSTGGGSPLHF.

CDR3 protein: CASSYQMERGGVQETQYF. The CDR3 DNA follows: TGTGCCAGCAGTTACCAGATGGAGCGGGGGGGAGTCCAAGAGACCCAGTACTTC. The chain recombines TRBV6-2 or TRBV6-3 with TRBJ2-5, with TRBD2 matching over 10 bases. Unmatched junction bases numbered 10, after V lost 2 bases and J lost 1 base. The CDR3 has 18 amino acids. Germline V gene sequence: CDR1 MNHEY, CDR2 SVGEGT.

This clonotype was counted between two and nine times. The CDR3: CASWGGRGYGYTF. Written as DNA, the CDR3 is TGTGCCAGCTGGGGGGGCCGCGGTTATGGCTACACCTTC. The V call is TRBV6-1, the J call TRBJ1-2; TRBD1 might be the D (6 bases). CDR1 is MNHNS, CDR2 SASEGT, per germline. The CDR3 has 13 amino acids. With 8 bases removed from V and 5 bases from J, the gap between germline ends came to 15 bases.

This chain links TRBV7-2 with TRBJ2-7; D uncertain. The CDR3 contains 12 residues. Trimming stripped 1 base from V and 1 base from J, with 2 bases between. Germline values: CDR1 SGHTA, CDR2 FQGNSA. The DNA for the CDR3 is TGTGCCAGCAGCTTAGTTTCCTACGAGCAGTACTTC. Amino acid sequence: CASSLVSYEQYF.

The CDR3 reads CASSDPSGTGGVYGYTF. DNA of the CDR3: TGTGCCAGCAGTGACCCCTCCGGGACAGGGGGTGTGTATGGCTACACCTTC. V and J are TRBV6-2 or TRBV6-3 and TRBJ1-2, with 11 bases that match TRBD1. This CDR3 spans 17 amino acids. V shed 5 bases, J shed 5 bases, and the junction held 13 bases outside the gene matches. The germline V gene has CDR1 MNHEY and CDR2 SVGEGT.

Here the CDR3 DNA reads TGTGCCAGCAGTTTAGTGGGGACAGGTCAATTGACCGGGGAGCTGTTTTTT. Protein sequence: CASSLVGTGQLTGELFF. V and J are TRBV27 and TRBJ2-2; TRBD1 matches 8 bases. CDR1 MNHEY and CDR2 SMNVEV come from the germline V gene (reference sequence). This CDR3 has 17 residues. The junction had 10 bases not matched to a gene; V was cut back by 2 bases and J by 5 bases.

V and J are TRBV20-1 and TRBJ2-7; TRBD1 aligns across 8 bases. Per the germline V gene, CDR1 is DFQATT and CDR2 is SNEGSKA (reference sequence). CDR3 length: 11 amino acids. Trimming cost V 3 bases and J 6 bases; bases outside gene matches: 1. This chain's CDR3 is CSARTGVEQYF. In DNA, the CDR3 is TGCAGTGCTAGGACAGGGGTCGAGCAGTACTTC.

This clonotype occurred a few times. The CDR3 bases are TGCAGTGCTATTTCGAAGGACAGGTTGCGATACGAGCAGTACTTC. It codes for CSAISKDRLRYEQYF. The rearrangement uses TRBV20-1 and TRBJ2-7, with TRBD1 matching over 7 bases. CDR1 DFQATT and CDR2 SNEGSKA come from the germline V gene (reference sequence). V shed 4 bases, J shed 4 bases, and the junction held 13 bases outside the gene matches. The CDR3 has 15 residues.

The chain recombines TRBV10-3 with TRBJ1-2, with D unresolved. CDR1 and CDR2 (germline): ENHRY, SYGVKD. The CDR3 contains 15 residues. The V end lost 3 bases, the J end lost 1 base, and 12 bases lay between the germline ends. For the CDR3, the DNA is TGTGCCATCAGTGAACGTCCAGGTTTTAACTATGGCTACACCTTC. Its translation: CAISERPGFNYGYTF.